The 32 T cell receptor beta chains listed next were all sequenced from one sample in a study of blood T cells in healthy people across ages. Alongside a J-beta primer mix, a sample-barcoded 5' primer served in a second PCR lasting roughly 6 to 12 cycles. TCRdb independently ran MiXCR on the 5' RACE reads; one entry per CDR3 protein. The sample includes some 780,000 distinct CDR3 sequences, about 56% of them seen just once. The material sequenced was blood. The receptor source for this set is a man aged 40-49 years in good health.

This chain uses TRBV28 with TRBJ2-3; TRBD1 matches at 9 bases. The CDR3 loop spans 15 amino acids. After removal of 4 bases from V and 5 bases from J, the junction contained 7 bases not matched to a gene. The germline V gene encodes CDR1 MDHEN and CDR2 SYDVKM. In DNA form, the CDR3 reads TGTGCCAGCAGTTCACCTGGGACAGGGAGAGATACGCAGTATTTT. This sequence encodes CASSSPGTGRDTQYF.

CDR3 sequence: CASSLEAGKDTQYF. Written as DNA, the CDR3 is TGTGCCAGCAGCTTAGAGGCGGGCAAAGATACGCAGTATTTT. The rearrangement links TRBV11-1 to TRBJ2-3; a weak D match, TRBD2 (5 bases). The CDR3 contains 14 residues. Germline CDR1 and CDR2: SGHAT and FQDESV (reference sequence). V was cut by 1 base and J by 5 bases, with 10 bases left in between.

This clonotype was seen many times. This chain links TRBV20-1 with TRBJ2-5; 9 bases map to TRBD2. CDR1 is DFQATT and CDR2 is SNEGSKA in the germline V gene (reference sequence). This CDR3 has 16 residues. The J segment lost 3 bases and the V segment lost 2 bases, leaving 10 bases of the junction unmatched. The CDR3 reads CSARRLAGPYKETQYF. DNA of the CDR3: TGCAGTGCTAGAAGGCTAGCGGGGCCCTACAAAGAGACCCAGTACTTC.

CDR3 nucleotides: TGCGCCAGCAGCTGGCCGCGGCAGGGCACAGATACGCAGTATTTT. This codes for CASSWPRQGTDTQYF. The chain carries TRBV5-1 and TRBJ2-3; D not resolved. The CDR3 length is 15 residues. In germline, CDR1 is SGHRS, CDR2 YFSETQ. The V end lost 3 bases, the J end lost 1 base, and 12 bases lay between the germline ends.

This clonotype has only a few counts. This chain joins TRBV27 and TRBJ1-1; D gene uncertain. In germline, CDR1 is MNHEY, CDR2 SMNVEV (reference sequence). With 5 bases removed from V and 6 bases from J, the gap between germline ends came to 28 bases. The CDR3 runs 18 residues. The DNA for the CDR3 is TGTGCCAGCAGTCCCGGCGCGGGTCCATCGAGACGAGGTGCTGAAGCTTTCTTT. Translated, it gives CASSPGAGPSRRGAEAFF.

This clonotype has a handful of counts. The chain recombines TRBV7-2 with TRBJ2-1; the match to TRBD1 covers 10 bases. The junction had 6 bases not matched to a gene; V was cut back by 7 bases and J by 3 bases. The CDR3 covers 15 residues. Germline CDR1 reads SGHTA; CDR2 reads FQGNSA. CDR3 region: CASTPRTGGYNEQFF. The CDR3 region has the DNA TGTGCCAGCACCCCTCGGACAGGGGGCTACAATGAGCAGTTCTTC.

This chain uses TRBV3-1 with TRBJ1-2, with D tentatively TRBD1 (5 bases). The CDR3 has 15 amino acids. Trimming cost V 1 base and J 2 bases, with 11 bases left between them. The germline V gene has CDR1 LGHDT and CDR2 YNNKEL (reference sequence). The CDR3 reads CASSQGGRDNYGYTF. The CDR3 bases are TGTGCCAGCAGCCAAGGGGGCCGGGACAACTATGGCTACACCTTC.

This rearrangement joins TRBV5-1 to TRBJ2-7, with D tentatively TRBD2 (6 bases). The CDR3 consists of 14 residues. Deletions cut 9 bases from V and 1 base from J, with 17 bases between. CDR1 is SGHRS and CDR2 is YFSETQ in the germline V gene. The CDR3 loop is CATSLAEGSYEQYF. The CDR3, as DNA: TGCGCCACCTCACTCGCGGAGGGGTCCTACGAGCAGTACTTC.

The J gene is TRBJ1-1, the V gene TRBV7-8; weak D call: TRBD1 (5 bases). The ends were cut back, 2 bases at V and 0 bases at J, with 16 bases in the middle. Germline-derived CDR1 and CDR2 are SGHVS and FQNEAQ. The CDR3 has 17 residues. The CDR3 DNA sequence: TGTGCCAGCAGCTTATTATCTTGGAGGGGCATGAACACTGAAGCTTTCTTT. It is translated as CASSLLSWRGMNTEAFF.

This clonotype has a single count. CDR3 in DNA: TGCGCCAGCAGCCAAGATCTCGGCAGACGCACAGATACGCAGTATTTT. Amino acids: CASSQDLGRRTDTQYF. The chain links TRBV4-3 to TRBJ2-3, with D hard to call. Germline-derived CDR1 and CDR2 are LGHNA and YSLEER. The length of the CDR3 is 16 residues. V was clipped by 0 bases and J by 1 base, with 11 bases between them.

The chain carries TRBV14 and TRBJ2-1; D is undetermined. CDR3 length: 17 residues. Germline V gene data show CDR1 as SGHDN and CDR2 as FVKESK. Trimming removed 0 bases from V and 0 bases from J, with 12 bases in between. The chain's CDR3 is CASSQEKFASSYNEQFF. The DNA for the CDR3 is TGTGCCAGCAGCCAAGAAAAGTTTGCCAGCTCCTACAATGAGCAGTTCTTC.

This clonotype was observed a few times. The chain uses TRBV29-1 and TRBJ1-2, with TRBD1 as a possible D gene (6 bases). Germline CDR1 reads SQVTM; CDR2 reads ANQGSEA. Trimming left V 6 bases short and J 3 bases short, with 17 bases between. The CDR3 contains 14 residues. CDR3 bases: TGCAGCGTCCCCGAAAGGGGGGATCACTATGGCTACACCTTC. Amino acid sequence: CSVPERGDHYGYTF.

This clonotype turned up a few times. The chain carries TRBV11-3 and TRBJ2-5; D is possibly TRBD2 (6 bases). The end of the DNA is better explained by TRBJ2-7, so the J call may be wrong. From germline, CDR1 is SGHNT and CDR2 YENEEA. This CDR3 contains 15 residues. CDR3 DNA: TGTGCCAGCAGCCCCTTAGGTTGGAGGGCCAACGAGCAGTACTTC. The encoded protein is CASSPLGWRANEQYF.

For the CDR3, the DNA is TGTGCCAGCAGCGGAGGGGCAGGGGCCCGGCAGCCCCAGCATTTT. Its translation: CASSGGAGARQPQHF. The chain recombines TRBV9 with TRBJ1-5; TRBD1 is a possible D gene (6 bases). The CDR3 consists of 15 residues. The V and J ends lost 3 bases and 7 bases respectively, with 17 bases between them. Germline CDR1 and CDR2: SGDLS and YYNGEE. The variable domain in full, with the rest retrieved from reference TRBV9 and TRBJ1-5, is DSGVTQTPKHLITATGQRVTLRCSPRSGDLSVYWYQQSLDQGLQFLIQYYNGEERAKGNILERFSAQQFPDLHSELNLSSLELGDSALYFCASSGGAGARQPQHFGDGTRLSIL.

The chain has TRBV28 and TRBJ2-6, with D hard to call. With 4 bases removed from V and 2 bases from J, the gap between germline ends came to 9 bases. Germline CDR1 is MDHEN and CDR2 is SYDVKM. CDR3 length: 15 amino acids. The CDR3 loop reads CASSSHTTGANVLTF. The CDR3 DNA is TGTGCCAGCAGTTCACACACGACTGGGGCCAACGTCCTGACTTTC. The entire variable domain, with the rest obtained from reference TRBV28 and TRBJ2-6, is as follows: DVKVTQSSRYLVKRTGEKVFLECVQDMDHENMFWYRQDPGLGLRLIYFSYDVKMKEKGDIPEGYSVSREKKERFSLILESASTNQTSMYLCASSSHTTGANVLTFGAGSRLTVL.

The V gene is TRBV15, the J gene TRBJ2-6; D ambiguous. The CDR3 sequence is 18 residues long. V lost 1 base, J lost 1 base, and 14 bases lay in between. The V gene's germline CDR1 is LNHNV and CDR2 YYDKDF (reference sequence). The DNA for the CDR3 is TGTGCCACCAGCAGAGGGGCGGACCAGCATTCTGGGGCCAACGTCCTGACTTTC. Its translation is CATSRGADQHSGANVLTF.

The genes are TRBV6-2 or TRBV6-3 and TRBJ2-7, with D perhaps given as TRBD1 or TRBD2 (5 bases each). Deletions cut 0 bases from V and 4 bases from J, with 16 bases between. CDR3 length: 16 amino acids. From germline, CDR1 is MNHEY and CDR2 SVGEGT. CDR3 DNA sequence: TGTGCCAGCAGTTACTCTCCTGGGGGTTCCCCTTACGAGCAGTACTTC. This codes for CASSYSPGGSPYEQYF.

This chain joins TRBV19 and TRBJ2-4; perhaps D is TRBD1 or TRBD2 (5 bases each). Germline-derived CDR1 and CDR2 are LNHDA and SQIVND (reference sequence). The V end was cut by 1 base, the J end by 10 bases, with 11 bases between. The CDR3 spans 13 residues. CDR3 sequence: CASSIAAWGIQYF. Written as DNA, the CDR3 is TGTGCCAGTAGTATAGCCGCCTGGGGGATTCAGTACTTC.

This clonotype was picked up one time. The J gene is TRBJ2-5, the V gene TRBV29-1; no clear D gene. The CDR3 sequence is 15 residues long. The germline gives CDR1 SQVTM, CDR2 ANQGSEA. V was pared by 1 base and J by 2 bases, with 14 bases between. CDR3 amino acids: CSVEGLPGLQETQYF. CDR3 coding DNA: TGCAGCGTTGAAGGCCTTCCCGGGTTGCAAGAGACCCAGTACTTC.

This clonotype has just a few counts. The J gene is TRBJ2-4, the V gene TRBV4-2; D is unresolved. With 5 bases removed from V and 5 bases from J, the gap between germline ends came to 19 bases. Per germline, CDR1 LGHNA and CDR2 YNFKEQ. CDR3 length equals 16 residues. CDR3 bases: TGTGCCAGCAGCATGACACTTTCCCAAATCCAAAACATTCAGTACTTC. The encoded protein is CASSMTLSQIQNIQYF.

This clonotype was seen only a few times. The chain joins TRBV29-1 to TRBJ2-7; 10 bases align to TRBD1. J gave up 5 bases and V 6 bases, and 4 bases lay outside the gene matches. Germline V lookup: CDR1 SQVTM, CDR2 ANQGSEA. This CDR3 is 12 amino acids long. CDR3 bases: TGCAGCGTGAGACAGGGGGCCAACGAGCAGTACTTC. This codes for CSVRQGANEQYF.

A word on this clonotype: A junction end diverges from the germline sequence, so it may reflect a read error. The chain has TRBV27 and TRBJ1-1; D possibly corresponds to TRBD1 (5 bases). This CDR3 spans 13 amino acids. Germline lookup yields CDR1 MNHEY and CDR2 SMNVEV (reference sequence). This CDR3 reads CTSSLGQNTEAFF. The CDR3 bases are TGTACCAGCAGTCTCGGACAGAACACTGAAGCTTTCTTT.

The J gene is TRBJ1-4, the V gene TRBV9, with D hard to call. V was trimmed by 2 bases and J by 8 bases, leaving 13 bases between them. Germline-derived CDR1 and CDR2 are SGDLS and YYNGEE. This CDR3 contains 14 residues. The DNA for the CDR3 is TGTGCCAGCAGCGTTGATGCGGAAGGGGAAAAACTGTTTTTT. Translating it yields CASSVDAEGEKLFF.

The chain employs TRBV4-2 and TRBJ2-6; possible D gene TRBD2, 5 bases. V dropped 5 bases and J dropped 1 base, with 18 bases sitting between them. Germline CDR1 reads LGHNA; CDR2 reads YNFKEQ. The CDR3 covers 18 residues. CDR3 sequence reads: CASSFRLGGSSGANVLTF. The CDR3 nucleotides are TGTGCCAGCAGCTTCAGGCTCGGCGGGTCTTCTGGGGCCAACGTCCTGACTTTC.

This chain links TRBV27 with TRBJ2-1; 8 nucleotides agree with TRBD1. J was trimmed by 8 bases and V by 2 bases; bases with no gene match: 8. Germline V CDR1 and CDR2: MNHEY, SMNVEV (reference sequence). This CDR3 contains 15 residues. The CDR3 protein is CASSLRRPGGHEQFF. The CDR3 DNA reads TGTGCCAGCAGTTTAAGGCGGCCAGGGGGCCATGAGCAGTTCTTC.

This clonotype has only a few counts. The chain links TRBV4-3 to TRBJ2-1; tentatively, D is TRBD1 (5 bases). This CDR3 is built from 17 residues. Germline V gene lookup returns CDR1 LGHNA and CDR2 YSLEER. Trimming took 4 bases from V and 8 from J, leaving 24 bases between them. This CDR3 reads CASSPKKQAWGRDEQFF. CDR3 nucleotide sequence: TGCGCCAGCAGCCCCAAAAAACAGGCATGGGGCCGGGATGAGCAGTTCTTC.

As for this clonotype: A much larger clone differs from this one at a single base, so this may be a read error. This chain links TRBV7-3 with TRBJ2-1; 10 bases line up with TRBD2. From germline, CDR1 is SGHTA and CDR2 FQGTGA. The CDR3 is 17 residues long. The trim removed 5 bases at V and 5 bases at J, leaving 12 bases unmatched. Here the CDR3 reads CASSLNRLAGRNNEQFF. The CDR3 DNA follows: TGTGCCAGCAGCCTCAATCGACTAGCGGGCAGAAACAATGAGCAGTTCTTC.

This chain uses TRBV25-1 with TRBJ1-1; a weak D match, TRBD1 (5 bases). Germline assignment: CDR1 MGHDK and CDR2 SYGVNS. V was clipped by 1 base and J by 4 bases, with 13 bases between them. This CDR3 is 15 amino acids long. The CDR3 nucleotides are TGTGCCAGCAGTGAATGGGGGGATACGGGCACTGAAGCTTTCTTT. Translation: CASSEWGDTGTEAFF.

This clonotype turned up a few times. The chain is built from TRBV27 and TRBJ1-1, with TRBD1 matching 7 bases. With V trimmed by 4 bases and J by 5 bases, 7 bases remained unmatched. CDR3 length: 14 residues. Germline lookup yields CDR1 MNHEY and CDR2 SMNVEV (reference sequence). CDR3 sequence (DNA): TGTGCCAGCAGTTGGGGACAGAGAAGAACTGAAGCTTTCTTT. This sequence encodes CASSWGQRRTEAFF.

The chain recombines TRBV28 with TRBJ2-4, with 12 nucleotides matching TRBD2. The J call could be wrong; TRBJ2-5 is a better fit for the DNA end. CDR1 and CDR2 from the germline V gene are MDHEN and SYDVKM. This CDR3 region has 13 residues. The CDR3 here is CASKLAGGETQYF. The CDR3 DNA reads TGTGCCAGTAAACTAGCGGGAGGTGAGACCCAGTACTTC.

This clonotype was seen more than once but under ten times. J is TRBJ2-5 and V is TRBV20-1; TRBD2 might be the D (5 bases). The J call is uncertain, as TRBJ2-7 better fits the DNA end. The CDR3 loop spans 12 amino acids. Germline loops: CDR1 DFQATT, CDR2 SNEGSKA (reference sequence). The DNA for the CDR3 is TGCAGTGCCGTGGACGGGGCCTACGAGCAGTACTTC. Protein sequence: CSAVDGAYEQYF.

V gene TRBV2 combines with J gene TRBJ2-3; a possible D gene is TRBD1 (6 bases). CDR3 length: 12 residues. The germline V and J ends were trimmed by 11 bases and 2 bases, with 11 bases remaining between them. Germline CDR1 is SNHLY and CDR2 is FYNNEI. For the CDR3, the DNA is TGTGCCGCTCAGGGGTTCACAGATACGCAGTATTTT. As protein: CAAQGFTDTQYF. Supplemented by reference TRBV2 and TRBJ2-3, the full variable domain reads EPEVTQTPSHQVTQMGQEVILRCVPISNHLYFYWYRQILGQKVEFLVSFYNNEISEKSEIFDDQFSVERPDGSNFTLKIRSTKLEDSAMYFCAAQGFTDTQYFGPGTRLTVL.